A single sample is the source of the 14 T cell receptor beta chains below, sequenced in a study of blood T cell repertoires in COVID-19 (dated by TCRdb to 2020 to 2022). Library preparation employed the immunoSEQ multiplex PCR assay. As stored in TCRdb, this immuneACCESS dataset retains in-frame rearrangements with V and J assigned. A fraction of the clones does not appear; measured against another copy, unresolved V genes explain less than half of the discrepancy, and the remainder lacks a known reason. In this sample the table shows about 62,000 clones, around 86% of which occur a single time. The ten biggest clones cover roughly 1.4% of the sample. The sample taken for sequencing was peripheral blood. Receptors were obtained from a woman over 75 with acute or convalescent COVID-19.

This clone was found once. Here the CDR3 DNA reads TGCGCCAGCAGGGTAGCGGGAGACAACTACGAGCAGTACTTC. Amino acid sequence: CASRVAGDNYEQYF. The V and J genes are TRBV10-2 and TRBJ2-7, with 9 bases matching TRBD2. CDR1 and CDR2 (germline): WSHSY, SAAADI. J was trimmed by 3 bases and V by 6 bases; bases with no gene match: 6. CDR3 size: 14 residues.

This chain uses TRBV5-4 with TRBJ2-1; TRBD1 is a possible D gene (5 bases). This CDR3 contains 15 residues. Trimming stripped 4 bases from V and 0 bases from J, with 11 bases between. The germline V gene has CDR1 SGHNT and CDR2 YYREEE (reference sequence). The DNA for the CDR3 is TGTGCCAGCAGCGCGACAGTAAGCTCCTACAATGAGCAGTTCTTC. Encoded protein: CASSATVSSYNEQFF. Filled out from reference TRBV5-4 and TRBJ2-1, the complete variable domain reads ETGVTQSPTHLIKTRGQQVTLRCSSQSGHNTVSWYQQALGQGPQFIFQYYREEENGRGNFPPRFSGLQFPNYSSELNVNALELDDSALYLCASSATVSSYNEQFFGPGTRLTVL.

The chain couples TRBV7-8 to TRBJ2-2; D call uncertain. V lost 1 base, J lost 0 bases, and 9 bases lay in between. CDR3 length equals 16 residues. Germline assignment: CDR1 SGHVS and CDR2 FQNEAQ. CDR3 in amino acids: CASSLVEIANTGELFF. CDR3 bases: TGTGCCAGCAGCTTAGTGGAGATTGCGAACACCGGGGAGCTGTTTTTT. Full variable domain (missing parts from reference TRBV7-8 and TRBJ2-2): GAGVSQSPRYKVAKRGQDVALRCDPISGHVSLFWYQQALGQGPEFLTYFQNEAQLDKSGLPSDRFFAERPEGSVSTLKIQRTQQEDSAVYLCASSLVEIANTGELFFGEGSRLTVL.

The gene calls are TRBV12-3 or TRBV12-4 and TRBJ2-2; D perhaps matches TRBD1 (5 bases). The CDR3 consists of 12 residues. V lost 7 bases and J 6 bases, leaving 9 bases between the germline ends. CDR3 residues: CASTARAGELFF. The CDR3 region has the DNA TGTGCCAGCACCGCCAGGGCCGGGGAGCTGTTTTTT.

This rearrangement joins TRBV19 to TRBJ1-1, with a possible D match to TRBD1 (5 bases). Germline assignment: CDR1 LNHDA and CDR2 SQIVND (reference sequence). Trimming cost V 3 bases and J 4 bases, with 12 bases left between them. The CDR3 consists of 14 residues. The CDR3 spells CASSIRVGGTEAFF. CDR3 nucleotide sequence: TGTGCCAGTAGTATCAGGGTGGGAGGCACTGAAGCTTTCTTT. Supplemented by reference TRBV19 and TRBJ1-1, the full variable domain reads DGGITQSPKYLFRKEGQNVTLSCEQNLNHDAMYWYRQDPGQGLRLIYYSQIVNDFQKGDIAEGYSVSREKKESFPLTVTSAQKNPTAFYLCASSIRVGGTEAFFGQGTRLTVV.

The V gene is TRBV30, the J gene TRBJ2-3, with D possibly matching TRBD2 (5 bases). V lost 5 bases and J lost 0, with 12 bases in between. The CDR3 is made up of 14 amino acids. Germline CDR1 and CDR2: GTSNPN and SVGIG (reference sequence). The CDR3 nucleotides are TGTGCCTGGGAGAGCGGAACTAGCACAGATACGCAGTATTTT. It yields the protein CAWESGTSTDTQYF. Filled out from reference TRBV30 and TRBJ2-3, the complete variable domain reads SQTIHQWPATLVQPVGSPLSLECTVEGTSNPNLYWYRQAAGRGLQLLFYSVGIGQISSEVPQNLSASRPQDRQFILSSKKLLLSDSGFYLCAWESGTSTDTQYFGPGTRLTVL.

The genes are TRBV27 and TRBJ2-1; 12 bases line up with TRBD2. With 5 bases clipped from V and 1 base from J, the junction kept 6 bases outside the gene matches. The CDR3 length is 17 residues. Germline assignment: CDR1 MNHEY and CDR2 SMNVEV (reference sequence). The CDR3 here is CASSPRTSGESYNEQFF. The CDR3 bases are TGTGCCAGCAGTCCGAGGACTAGCGGGGAGTCCTACAATGAGCAGTTCTTC.

The chain is built from TRBV5-4 and TRBJ1-2; 8 bases are a match to TRBD1. Germline V lookup: CDR1 SGHNT, CDR2 YYREEE (reference sequence). This CDR3 region has 13 residues. V lost 5 bases to trimming and J lost 5 bases; unmatched junction nucleotides: 5. CDR3 amino acids: CASRNDRGYGYTF. In DNA, the CDR3 is TGTGCCAGCAGGAACGACAGGGGTTATGGCTACACCTTC.

Only a few counts were recorded for this clone. V gene TRBV24-1 combines with J gene TRBJ1-2; tentative D call: TRBD1 (6 bases). V was shortened by 7 bases and J by 3 bases, with 14 bases between the two germline ends. Per the germline V gene, CDR1 is KGHDR and CDR2 is SFDVKD. CDR3 size: 14 residues. CDR3 in amino acids: CATSPQGAHYGYTF. The CDR3 coding sequence is TGTGCCACCAGCCCACAGGGAGCACACTATGGCTACACCTTC.

The chain links TRBV6-2 or TRBV6-3 to TRBJ1-1; D gene ambiguous. The germline gives CDR1 MNHEY, CDR2 SVGEGT. The CDR3 has 11 amino acids. V was trimmed by 5 bases and J by 10 bases, leaving 11 bases between them. The CDR3 DNA follows: TGTGCCAGCAGTACTAGGGTGGCAGCTTTCTTT. Translated, it gives CASSTRVAAFF.

The chain has TRBV4-2 and TRBJ1-2, with 10 bases aligning to TRBD1. The ends lost 1 base at V and 2 bases at J; junction bases unmatched: 7. CDR1 is LGHNA and CDR2 is YNFKEQ in the germline V gene. The CDR3 is 17 residues long. This CDR3 is CASSQGAETGGNYGYTF. CDR3 nucleotides: TGTGCCAGCAGCCAAGGAGCCGAGACAGGGGGCAACTATGGCTACACCTTC.

This clone was counted between two and nine times. The chain has TRBV7-3 and TRBJ1-2; 8 positions agree with TRBD1. The junction had 8 bases not matched to a gene; V was cut back by 5 bases and J by 3 bases. Germline V gives CDR1 SGHTA, CDR2 FQGTGA. The CDR3 consists of 15 residues. The CDR3 protein is CASSPLDRVDYGYTF. CDR3 nucleotide sequence: TGTGCCAGCAGCCCCTTGGACAGGGTTGACTATGGCTACACCTTC. The whole variable domain, filled in from reference TRBV7-3 and TRBJ1-2, reads GAGVSQTPSNKVTEKGKYVELRCDPISGHTALYWYRQSLGQGPEFLIYFQGTGAADDSGLPNDRFFAVRPEGSVSTLKIQRTERGDSAVYLCASSPLDRVDYGYTFGSGTRLTVV.

V is TRBV3-1 (or the pseudogene TRBV3-2) and J is TRBJ2-3; 9 bases are shared with TRBD2. This CDR3 has 17 residues. In germline, CDR1 is LGHDT, CDR2 YNNKEL (reference sequence). The V gene end was trimmed by 4 bases and the J gene end by 5 bases; junction bases not matched to a gene: 13. CDR3 sequence: CASSLSPASGIGDTQYF. The CDR3 region has the DNA TGTGCCAGCAGCCTCTCCCCCGCTAGCGGGATTGGAGATACGCAGTATTTT.

The J gene is TRBJ2-7, the V gene TRBV27; D is unresolved. This CDR3 has 15 residues. Per the germline V gene, CDR1 is MNHEY and CDR2 is SMNVEV (reference sequence). The germline V and J ends were trimmed by 2 bases and 5 bases, with 16 bases remaining between them. In DNA, the CDR3 is TGTGCCAGCAGTTTAAGGCAGAGGCTAGTTCACGAGCAGTACTTC. Its translation: CASSLRQRLVHEQYF.